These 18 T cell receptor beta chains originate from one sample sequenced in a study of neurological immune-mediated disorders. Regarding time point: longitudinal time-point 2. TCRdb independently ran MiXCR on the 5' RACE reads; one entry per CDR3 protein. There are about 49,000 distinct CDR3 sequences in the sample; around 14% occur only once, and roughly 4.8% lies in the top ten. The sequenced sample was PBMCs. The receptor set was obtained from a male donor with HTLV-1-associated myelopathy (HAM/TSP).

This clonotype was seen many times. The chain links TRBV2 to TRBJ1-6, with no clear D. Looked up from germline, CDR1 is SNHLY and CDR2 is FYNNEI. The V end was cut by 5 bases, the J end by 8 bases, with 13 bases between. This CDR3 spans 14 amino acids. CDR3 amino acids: CASSPMRADSPLHF. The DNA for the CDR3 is TGTGCCAGCAGTCCTATGAGGGCTGATTCACCCCTCCACTTT. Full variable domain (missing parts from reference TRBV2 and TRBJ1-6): EPEVTQTPSHQVTQMGQEVILRCVPISNHLYFYWYRQILGQKVEFLVSFYNNEISEKSEIFDDQFSVERPDGSNFTLKIRSTKLEDSAMYFCASSPMRADSPLHFGNGTRLTVT.

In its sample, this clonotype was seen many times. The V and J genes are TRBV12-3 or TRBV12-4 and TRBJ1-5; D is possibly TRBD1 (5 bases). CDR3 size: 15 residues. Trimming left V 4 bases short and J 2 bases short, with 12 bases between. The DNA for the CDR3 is TGTGCCAGCAGTTCGCACAGGAGCCGCAATCAGCCCCAGCATTTT. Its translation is CASSSHRSRNQPQHF.

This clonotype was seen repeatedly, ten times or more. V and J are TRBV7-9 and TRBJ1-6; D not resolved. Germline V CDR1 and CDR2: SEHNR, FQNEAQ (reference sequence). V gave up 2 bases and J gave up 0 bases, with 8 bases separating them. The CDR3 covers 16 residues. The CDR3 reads CASSLYPSSYNSPLHF. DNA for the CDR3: TGTGCCAGCAGCTTATACCCGAGCTCCTATAATTCACCCCTCCACTTT.

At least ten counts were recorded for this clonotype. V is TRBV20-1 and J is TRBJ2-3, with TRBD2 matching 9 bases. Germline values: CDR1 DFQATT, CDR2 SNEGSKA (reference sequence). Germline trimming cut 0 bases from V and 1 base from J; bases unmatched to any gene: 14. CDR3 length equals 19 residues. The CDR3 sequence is CSARDNSGGAGGGTDTQYF. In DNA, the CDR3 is TGCAGTGCTAGAGACAATAGCGGGGGCGCTGGGGGTGGCACAGATACGCAGTATTTT.

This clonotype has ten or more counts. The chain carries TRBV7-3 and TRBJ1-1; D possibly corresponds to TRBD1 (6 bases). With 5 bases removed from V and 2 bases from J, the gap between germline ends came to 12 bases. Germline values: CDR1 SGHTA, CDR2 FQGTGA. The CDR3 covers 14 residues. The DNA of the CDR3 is TGTGCCAGCAGCCTGACAGGAGCAAACACTGAAGCTTTCTTT. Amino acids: CASSLTGANTEAFF. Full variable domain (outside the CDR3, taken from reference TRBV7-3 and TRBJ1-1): GAGVSQTPSNKVTEKGKYVELRCDPISGHTALYWYRQSLGQGPEFLIYFQGTGAADDSGLPNDRFFAVRPEGSVSTLKIQRTERGDSAVYLCASSLTGANTEAFFGQGTRLTVV.

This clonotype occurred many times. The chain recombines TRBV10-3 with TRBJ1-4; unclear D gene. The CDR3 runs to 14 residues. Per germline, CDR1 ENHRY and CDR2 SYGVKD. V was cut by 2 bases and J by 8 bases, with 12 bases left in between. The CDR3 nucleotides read TGTGCCATCAGTGAGCTCTTGTTGGAAGAAAAACTGTTTTTT. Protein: CAISELLLEEKLFF.

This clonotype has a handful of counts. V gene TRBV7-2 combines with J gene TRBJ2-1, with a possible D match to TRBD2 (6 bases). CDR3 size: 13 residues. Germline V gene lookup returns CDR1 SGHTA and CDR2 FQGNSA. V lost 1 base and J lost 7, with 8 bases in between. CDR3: CASSLVAGNEQFF. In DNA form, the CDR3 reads TGTGCCAGCAGCTTAGTCGCGGGAAATGAGCAGTTCTTC.

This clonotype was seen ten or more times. The CDR3 spells CSAQRGGAETQYF. The CDR3 DNA reads as TGCAGTGCCCAGAGAGGGGGCGCAGAGACCCAGTACTTC. The chain couples TRBV20-1 to TRBJ2-5; 7 bases are shared with TRBD1. Germline V gene lookup returns CDR1 DFQATT and CDR2 SNEGSKA (reference sequence). This CDR3 is built from 13 residues. V dropped 6 bases and J dropped 4; count of bases not matched to a gene: 8.

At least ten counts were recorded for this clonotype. As DNA, the CDR3 is TGTGCCAGCAGCTTAGAGGGCACAGATACGCAGTATTTT. Translated, it gives CASSLEGTDTQYF. The chain combines TRBV7-2 with TRBJ2-3; D not resolved. Germline CDR1 SGHTA, CDR2 FQGNSA. With 1 base removed from V and 1 base from J, the gap between germline ends came to 3 bases. This CDR3 has 13 residues.

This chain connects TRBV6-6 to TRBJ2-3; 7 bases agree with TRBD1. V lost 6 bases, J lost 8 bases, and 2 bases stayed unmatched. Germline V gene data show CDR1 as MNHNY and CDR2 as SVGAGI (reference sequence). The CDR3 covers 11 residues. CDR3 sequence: CASSRQGTQYF. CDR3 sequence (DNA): TGTGCCAGCAGCCGACAGGGTACGCAGTATTTT.

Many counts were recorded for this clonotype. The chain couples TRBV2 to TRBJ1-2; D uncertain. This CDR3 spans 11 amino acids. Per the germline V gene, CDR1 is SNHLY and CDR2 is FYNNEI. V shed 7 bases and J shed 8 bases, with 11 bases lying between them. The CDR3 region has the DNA TGTGCCAGCAATTTCGAAAGCGGCTACACCTTC. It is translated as CASNFESGYTF.

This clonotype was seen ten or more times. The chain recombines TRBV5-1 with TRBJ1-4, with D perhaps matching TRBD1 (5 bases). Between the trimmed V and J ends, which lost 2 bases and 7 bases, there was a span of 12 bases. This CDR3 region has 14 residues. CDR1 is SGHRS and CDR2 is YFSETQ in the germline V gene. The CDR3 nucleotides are TGCGCCAGCAGCTTCAGGACAACGGGTGAAAAACTGTTTTTT. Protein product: CASSFRTTGEKLFF.

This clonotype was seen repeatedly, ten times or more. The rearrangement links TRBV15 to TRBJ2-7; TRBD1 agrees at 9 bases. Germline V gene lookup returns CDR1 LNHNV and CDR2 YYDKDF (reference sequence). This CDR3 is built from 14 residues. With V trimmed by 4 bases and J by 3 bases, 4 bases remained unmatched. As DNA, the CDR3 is TGTGCCACCAGCACGGACAGGGGTTACTACGAGCAGTACTTC. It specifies CATSTDRGYYEQYF.

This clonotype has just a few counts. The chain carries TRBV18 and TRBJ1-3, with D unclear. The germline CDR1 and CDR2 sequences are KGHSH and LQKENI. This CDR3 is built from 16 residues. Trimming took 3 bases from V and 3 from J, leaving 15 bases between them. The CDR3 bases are TGTGCCAGCTCACCTTCTCTTGCAAAAGGTGGAAACACCATATATTTT. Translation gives CASSPSLAKGGNTIYF.

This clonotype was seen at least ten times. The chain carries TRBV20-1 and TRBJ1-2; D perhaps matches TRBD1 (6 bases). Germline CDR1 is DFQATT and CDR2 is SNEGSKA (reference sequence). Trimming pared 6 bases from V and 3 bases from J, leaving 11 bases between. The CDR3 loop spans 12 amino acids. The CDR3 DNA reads TGCAGTGCGGTTCGGACAGACTATGGCTACACCTTC. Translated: CSAVRTDYGYTF.

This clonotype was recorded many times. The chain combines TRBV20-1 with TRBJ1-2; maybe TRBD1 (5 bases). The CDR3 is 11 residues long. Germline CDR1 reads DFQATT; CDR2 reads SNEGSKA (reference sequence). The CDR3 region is CRVGRGDGYTF. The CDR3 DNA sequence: TGCAGGGTTGGACGAGGGGATGGCTACACCTTC.

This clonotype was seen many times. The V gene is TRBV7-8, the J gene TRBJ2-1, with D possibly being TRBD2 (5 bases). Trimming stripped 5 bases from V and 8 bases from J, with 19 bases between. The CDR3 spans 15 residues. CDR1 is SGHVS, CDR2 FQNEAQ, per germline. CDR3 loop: CASSITRTLLDEQFF. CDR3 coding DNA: TGTGCCAGCAGCATAACTAGGACCCTTTTGGATGAGCAGTTCTTC.

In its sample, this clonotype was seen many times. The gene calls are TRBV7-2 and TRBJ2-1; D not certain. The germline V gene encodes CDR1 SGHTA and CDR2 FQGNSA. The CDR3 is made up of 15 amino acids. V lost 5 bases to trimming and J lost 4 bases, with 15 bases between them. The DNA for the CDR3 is TGTGCCAGCAGCGCCAGTGCTCAACATTACAATGAGCAGTTCTTC. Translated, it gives CASSASAQHYNEQFF.